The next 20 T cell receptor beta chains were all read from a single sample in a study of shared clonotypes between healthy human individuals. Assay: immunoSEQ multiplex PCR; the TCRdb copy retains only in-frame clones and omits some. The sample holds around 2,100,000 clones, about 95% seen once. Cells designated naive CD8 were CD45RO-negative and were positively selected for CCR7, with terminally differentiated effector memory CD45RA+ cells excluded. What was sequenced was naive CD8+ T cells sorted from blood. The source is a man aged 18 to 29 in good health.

CDR3 protein: CASSYSDFDGYTF. CDR3 coding DNA: TGTGCCAGCAGTTACTCGGATTTCGACGGCTACACCTTC. The chain uses TRBV6-5 and TRBJ1-2; D gene uncertain. The CDR3 totals 13 residues. CDR1 is MNHEY and CDR2 is SVGAGI in the germline V gene. V lost 0 bases and J lost 8, with 10 bases in between.

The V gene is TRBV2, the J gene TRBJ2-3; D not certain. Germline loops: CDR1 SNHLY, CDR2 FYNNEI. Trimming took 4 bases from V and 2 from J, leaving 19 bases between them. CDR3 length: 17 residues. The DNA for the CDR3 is TGTGCCAGCAGTGGGATTCCCGAACACCCTTTCACAGATACGCAGTATTTT. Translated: CASSGIPEHPFTDTQYF.

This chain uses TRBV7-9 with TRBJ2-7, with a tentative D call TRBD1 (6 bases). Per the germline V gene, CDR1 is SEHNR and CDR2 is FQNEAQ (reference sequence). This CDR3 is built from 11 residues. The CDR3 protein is CATDRGHEQYF. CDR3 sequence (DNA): TGTGCAACGGACAGAGGCCACGAGCAGTACTTC.

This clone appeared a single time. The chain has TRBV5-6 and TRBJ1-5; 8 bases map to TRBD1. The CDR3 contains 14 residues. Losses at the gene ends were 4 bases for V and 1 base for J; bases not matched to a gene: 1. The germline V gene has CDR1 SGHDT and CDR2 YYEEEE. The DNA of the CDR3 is TGTGCCAGCAGCCAGGGGGCAAGCAATCAGCCCCAGCATTTT. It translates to CASSQGASNQPQHF.

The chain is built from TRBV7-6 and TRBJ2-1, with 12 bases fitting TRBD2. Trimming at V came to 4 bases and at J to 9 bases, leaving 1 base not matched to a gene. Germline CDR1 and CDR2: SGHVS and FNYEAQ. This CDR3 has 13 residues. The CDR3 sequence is CASSWTSGAEQFF. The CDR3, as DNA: TGTGCCAGCAGCTGGACTAGCGGGGCTGAGCAGTTCTTC.

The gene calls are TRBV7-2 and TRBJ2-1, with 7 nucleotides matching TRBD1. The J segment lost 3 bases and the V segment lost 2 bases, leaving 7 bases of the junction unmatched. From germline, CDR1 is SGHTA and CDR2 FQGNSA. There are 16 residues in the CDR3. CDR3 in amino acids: CASSLWKTGRYNEQFF. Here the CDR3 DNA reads TGTGCCAGCAGCTTATGGAAGACAGGGCGCTACAATGAGCAGTTCTTC.

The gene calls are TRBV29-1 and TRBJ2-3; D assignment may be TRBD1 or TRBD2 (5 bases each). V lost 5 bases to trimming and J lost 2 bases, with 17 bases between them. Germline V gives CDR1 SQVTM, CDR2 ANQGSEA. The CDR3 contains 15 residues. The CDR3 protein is CSVSPEGFLTDTQYF. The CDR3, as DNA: TGCAGCGTTTCTCCCGAGGGGTTCCTCACAGATACGCAGTATTTT.

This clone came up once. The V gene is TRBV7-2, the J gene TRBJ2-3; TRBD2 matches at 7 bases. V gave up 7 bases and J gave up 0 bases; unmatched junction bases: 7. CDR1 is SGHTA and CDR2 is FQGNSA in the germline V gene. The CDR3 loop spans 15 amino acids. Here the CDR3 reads CASTWGSGSTDTQYF. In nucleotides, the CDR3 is TGTGCCAGCACCTGGGGTAGCGGGAGCACAGATACGCAGTATTTT.

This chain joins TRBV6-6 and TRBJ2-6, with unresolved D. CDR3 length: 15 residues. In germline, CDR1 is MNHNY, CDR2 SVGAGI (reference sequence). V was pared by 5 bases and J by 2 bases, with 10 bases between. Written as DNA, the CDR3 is TGTGCCAGCAGTCCCCTCGACCCTGGGGCCAACGTCCTGACTTTC. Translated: CASSPLDPGANVLTF.

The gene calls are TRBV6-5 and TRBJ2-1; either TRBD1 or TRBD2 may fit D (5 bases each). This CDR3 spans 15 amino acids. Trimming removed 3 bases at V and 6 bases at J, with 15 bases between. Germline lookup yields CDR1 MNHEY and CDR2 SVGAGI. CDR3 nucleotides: TGTGCCAGCAGTTATAGGGCAGGGACGTCCAATGAGCAGTTCTTC. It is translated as CASSYRAGTSNEQFF.

The CDR3 reads CASSLRDPGTRDPPLYGYTF. The CDR3 nucleotides read TGTGCCAGCAGTTTAAGGGACCCCGGGACTCGCGACCCGCCGCTATATGGCTACACCTTC. The genes are TRBV27 and TRBJ1-2, with TRBD1 as a possible D gene (5 bases). CDR1 is MNHEY, CDR2 SMNVEV, per germline (reference sequence). The CDR3 extends over 20 amino acids. Trimming took 2 bases from V and 5 from J, leaving 30 bases between them.

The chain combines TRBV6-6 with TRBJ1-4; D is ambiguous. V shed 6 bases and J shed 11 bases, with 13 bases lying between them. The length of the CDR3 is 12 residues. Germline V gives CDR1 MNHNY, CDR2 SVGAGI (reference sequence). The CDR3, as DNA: TGTGCCAGCAGCCTCGGGTTGGAGAAACTGTTTTTT. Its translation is CASSLGLEKLFF.

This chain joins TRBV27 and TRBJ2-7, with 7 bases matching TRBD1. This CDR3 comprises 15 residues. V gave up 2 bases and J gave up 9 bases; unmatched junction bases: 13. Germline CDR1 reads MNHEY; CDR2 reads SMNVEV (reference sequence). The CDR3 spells CASSLRDSPALGQYF. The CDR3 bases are TGTGCCAGCAGTTTACGGGACAGTCCTGCGCTGGGGCAGTACTTC.

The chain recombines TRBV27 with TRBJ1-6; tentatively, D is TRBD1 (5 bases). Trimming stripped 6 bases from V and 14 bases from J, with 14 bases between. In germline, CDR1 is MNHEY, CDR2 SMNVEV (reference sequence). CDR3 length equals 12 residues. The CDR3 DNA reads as TGTGCCAGCAGCCCCGGGGGGACGACCCTCCACTTT. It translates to CASSPGGTTLHF.

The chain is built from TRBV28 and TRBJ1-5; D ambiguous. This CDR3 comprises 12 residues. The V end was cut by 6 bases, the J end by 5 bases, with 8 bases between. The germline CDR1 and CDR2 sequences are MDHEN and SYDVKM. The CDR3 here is CASRPEYQPQHF. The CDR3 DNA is TGTGCCAGCAGACCAGAGTATCAGCCCCAGCATTTT. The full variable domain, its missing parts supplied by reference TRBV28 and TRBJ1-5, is DVKVTQSSRYLVKRTGEKVFLECVQDMDHENMFWYRQDPGLGLRLIYFSYDVKMKEKGDIPEGYSVSREKKERFSLILESASTNQTSMYLCASRPEYQPQHFGDGTRLSIL.

The CDR3 reads CASSLEPSNEYNEQFF. For the CDR3, the DNA is TGCGCCAGCAGCTTGGAACCATCCAATGAATACAATGAGCAGTTCTTC. The V and J genes are TRBV5-1 and TRBJ2-1; D is unclear. The germline CDR1 and CDR2 sequences are SGHRS and YFSETQ. This CDR3 comprises 16 residues. Deletions cut 0 bases from V and 4 bases from J, with 14 bases between.

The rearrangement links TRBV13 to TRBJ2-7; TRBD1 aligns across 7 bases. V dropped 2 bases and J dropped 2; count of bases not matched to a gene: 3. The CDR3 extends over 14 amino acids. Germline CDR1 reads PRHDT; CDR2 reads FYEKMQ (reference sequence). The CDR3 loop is CASSLSGQPYEQYF. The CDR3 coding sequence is TGTGCCAGCAGCTTATCGGGACAGCCCTACGAGCAGTACTTC.

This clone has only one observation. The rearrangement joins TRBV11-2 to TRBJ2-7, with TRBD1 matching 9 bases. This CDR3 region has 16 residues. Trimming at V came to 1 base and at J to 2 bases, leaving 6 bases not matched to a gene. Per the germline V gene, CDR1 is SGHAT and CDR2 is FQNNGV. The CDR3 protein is CASSLGPGTGTYEQYF. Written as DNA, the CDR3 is TGTGCCAGCAGCTTAGGCCCCGGGACAGGGACCTACGAGCAGTACTTC.

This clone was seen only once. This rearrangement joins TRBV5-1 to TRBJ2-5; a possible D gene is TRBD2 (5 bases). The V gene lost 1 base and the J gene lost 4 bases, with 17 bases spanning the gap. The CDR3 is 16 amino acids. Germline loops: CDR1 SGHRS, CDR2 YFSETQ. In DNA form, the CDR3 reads TGCGCCAGCAGCTTGTTATTAGAGGGATTGGGAGAGACCCAGTACTTC. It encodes CASSLLLEGLGETQYF.

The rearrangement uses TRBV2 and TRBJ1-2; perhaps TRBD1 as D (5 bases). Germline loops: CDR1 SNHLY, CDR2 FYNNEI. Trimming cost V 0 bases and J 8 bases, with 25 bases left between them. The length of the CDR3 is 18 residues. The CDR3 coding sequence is TGTGCCAGCAGTGAAGCTTATTGGGGCACCGATAACATTTTGGGCTACACCTTC. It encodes CASSEAYWGTDNILGYTF.